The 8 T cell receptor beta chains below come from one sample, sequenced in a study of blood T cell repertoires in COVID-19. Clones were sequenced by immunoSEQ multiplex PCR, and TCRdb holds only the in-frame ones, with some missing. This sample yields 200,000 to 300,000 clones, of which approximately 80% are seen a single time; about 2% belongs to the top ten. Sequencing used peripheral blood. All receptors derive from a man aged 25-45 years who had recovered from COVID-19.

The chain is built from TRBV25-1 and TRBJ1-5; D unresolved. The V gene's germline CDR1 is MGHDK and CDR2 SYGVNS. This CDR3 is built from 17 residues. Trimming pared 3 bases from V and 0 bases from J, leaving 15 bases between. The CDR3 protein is CASSDGGGGNSNQPQHF. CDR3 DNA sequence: TGTGCCAGCAGTGATGGAGGAGGAGGAAATAGCAATCAGCCCCAGCATTTT.

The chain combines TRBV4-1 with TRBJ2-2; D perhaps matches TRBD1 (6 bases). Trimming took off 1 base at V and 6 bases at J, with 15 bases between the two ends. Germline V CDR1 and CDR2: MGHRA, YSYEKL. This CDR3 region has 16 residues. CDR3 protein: CASSQAQGWDAGELFF. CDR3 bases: TGCGCCAGCAGCCAAGCACAGGGTTGGGATGCCGGGGAGCTGTTTTTT.

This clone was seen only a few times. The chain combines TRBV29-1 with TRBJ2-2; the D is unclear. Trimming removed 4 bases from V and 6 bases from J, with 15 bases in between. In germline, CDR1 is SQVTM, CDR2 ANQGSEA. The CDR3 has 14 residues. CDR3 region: CSVVDPMGAGELFF. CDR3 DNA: TGCAGCGTTGTAGACCCTATGGGCGCCGGGGAGCTGTTTTTT.

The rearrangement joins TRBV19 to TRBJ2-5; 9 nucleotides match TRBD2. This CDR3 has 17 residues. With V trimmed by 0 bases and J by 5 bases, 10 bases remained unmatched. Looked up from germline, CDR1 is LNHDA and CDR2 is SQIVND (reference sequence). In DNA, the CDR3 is TGTGCCAGTAGTATAGATGGATTCGGCCTAGCGGGGGAGACCCAGTACTTC. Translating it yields CASSIDGFGLAGETQYF.

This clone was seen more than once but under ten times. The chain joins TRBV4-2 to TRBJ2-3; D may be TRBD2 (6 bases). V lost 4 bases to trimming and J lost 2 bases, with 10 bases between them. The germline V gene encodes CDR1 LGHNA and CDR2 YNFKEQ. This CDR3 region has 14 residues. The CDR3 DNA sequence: TGTGCCAGCAGCCCCGGGACTTACACAGATACGCAGTATTTT. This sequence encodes CASSPGTYTDTQYF.

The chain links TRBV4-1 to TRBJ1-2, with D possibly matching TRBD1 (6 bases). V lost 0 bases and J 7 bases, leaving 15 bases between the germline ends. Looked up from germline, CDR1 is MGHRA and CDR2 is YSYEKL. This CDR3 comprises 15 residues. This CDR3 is CASSQESVGARGYTF. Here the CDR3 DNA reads TGCGCCAGCAGCCAAGAATCGGTGGGGGCGCGTGGCTACACCTTC.

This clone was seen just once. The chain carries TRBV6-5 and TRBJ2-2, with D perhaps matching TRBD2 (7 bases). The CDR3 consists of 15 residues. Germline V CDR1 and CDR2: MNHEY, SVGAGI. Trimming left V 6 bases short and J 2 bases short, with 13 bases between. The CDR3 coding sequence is TGTGCCAGCAGCGGGGCGGGGGCCAACACCGGGGAGCTGTTTTTT. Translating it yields CASSGAGANTGELFF.

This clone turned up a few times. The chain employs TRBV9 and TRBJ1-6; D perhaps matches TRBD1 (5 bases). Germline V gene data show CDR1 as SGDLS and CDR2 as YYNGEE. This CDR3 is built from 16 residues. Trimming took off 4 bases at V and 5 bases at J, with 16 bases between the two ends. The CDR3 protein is CASSPSGGPHNSPLHF. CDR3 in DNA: TGTGCCAGCAGCCCTAGCGGGGGACCGCATAATTCACCCCTCCACTTT. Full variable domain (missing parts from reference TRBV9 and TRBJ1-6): DSGVTQTPKHLITATGQRVTLRCSPRSGDLSVYWYQQSLDQGLQFLIQYYNGEERAKGNILERFSAQQFPDLHSELNLSSLELGDSALYFCASSPSGGPHNSPLHFGNGTRLTVT.